Following are 8 T cell receptor beta chains from one sample sequenced in a study of cytomegalovirus exposure and HLA in healthy donors. Sequenced by immunoSEQ multiplex PCR; TCRdb stores in-frame clones only, minus some. The table lists 200,000 to 300,000 clones, around 90% of them singletons. The sample comprised PBMCs. The source is a woman aged 25 to 45 in good health and CMV-seronegative.

This clone was observed once. V gene TRBV9 combines with J gene TRBJ2-7; 7 bases agree with TRBD1. The CDR3 is 16 amino acids. From germline, CDR1 is SGDLS and CDR2 YYNGEE. With 0 bases clipped from V and 0 bases from J, the junction kept 6 bases outside the gene matches. The CDR3 nucleotides read TGTGCCAGCAGCGTAGGGGACAGCCCGAGCTCCTACGAGCAGTACTTC. Translation gives CASSVGDSPSSYEQYF.

This rearrangement joins TRBV5-8 to TRBJ2-3; perhaps TRBD2 as D (6 bases). Germline CDR1 reads SGHTS; CDR2 reads YDEGEE. V was cut by 0 bases and J by 1 base, with 12 bases left in between. The CDR3 has 16 amino acids. The CDR3 reads CASSLVRGLGTDTQYF. DNA of the CDR3: TGTGCCAGCAGCTTGGTTAGGGGACTTGGCACAGATACGCAGTATTTT.

The V gene is TRBV18, the J gene TRBJ2-5, with TRBD1 matching over 9 bases. CDR3 length: 15 amino acids. V lost 3 bases to trimming and J lost 5 bases; unmatched junction nucleotides: 7. From germline, CDR1 is KGHSH and CDR2 LQKENI. The CDR3 sequence: CASSPSTGGWETQYF. CDR3 DNA: TGTGCCAGCTCACCCTCCACAGGGGGCTGGGAGACCCAGTACTTC.

This clone occurred once. The rearrangement links TRBV5-4 to TRBJ2-2; 7 nucleotides line up with TRBD2. The germline V gene has CDR1 SGHNT and CDR2 YYREEE (reference sequence). CDR3 size: 17 residues. The V and J ends lost 3 bases and 5 bases, in that order; junction bases with no gene match: 13. The CDR3, as DNA: TGTGCCAGCAGCTCGCTTTGGGGGGGGTTAGCGACCGGGGAGCTGTTTTTT. Amino acid sequence: CASSSLWGGLATGELFF.

The chain recombines TRBV10-3 with TRBJ1-1, with a tentative D call TRBD1 (6 bases). The CDR3 contains 15 residues. From germline, CDR1 is ENHRY and CDR2 SYGVKD. The ends were cut back, 0 bases at V and 7 bases at J, with 15 bases in the middle. The CDR3 reads CAISESGGGHREAFF. CDR3 DNA sequence: TGTGCCATCAGTGAGTCGGGTGGGGGACACCGTGAAGCTTTCTTT.

The CDR3 region has the DNA TGTGCCAGCAGCTTGGCCGAGGGGTCCCCTAGGGGCTACACCTTC. Protein: CASSLAEGSPRGYTF. This chain uses TRBV5-4 with TRBJ1-2; a possible D gene is TRBD1 (5 bases). With 0 bases removed from V and 8 bases from J, the gap between germline ends came to 17 bases. Germline V gives CDR1 SGHNT, CDR2 YYREEE (reference sequence). The CDR3 covers 15 residues.

This rearrangement joins TRBV29-1 to TRBJ1-1, with D hard to call. The germline CDR1 and CDR2 sequences are SQVTM and ANQGSEA. V was trimmed by 3 bases and J by 3 bases, leaving 11 bases between them. The CDR3 loop spans 13 amino acids. CDR3 in amino acids: CSVDWEDHTEAFF. CDR3 bases: TGCAGCGTTGATTGGGAGGACCACACTGAAGCTTTCTTT.

V usage is TRBV11-3 and J usage is TRBJ2-1; D unclear. Trimming took off 4 bases at V and 5 bases at J, with 3 bases between the two ends. The CDR3 has 11 amino acids. CDR1 SGHNT and CDR2 YENEEA come from the germline V gene. This chain's CDR3 is CASSYDNEQFF. The CDR3 nucleotides read TGTGCCAGCAGCTACGACAATGAGCAGTTCTTC.